This is a list of T cell receptor beta chains from one sample in a study of human T cells and chemical hapten exposure. TCRdb processed the 5' RACE reads anew with MiXCR; each CDR3 protein has one entry. Here the sample spans about 81,000 distinct CDR3 sequences, under 10% being singletons. These TCRs come from a male donor in good health. CDR3s include the opening cysteine and the closing phenylalanine or tryptophan. Fields, in order: clone size, V gene, J gene, D gene, CDR3 length, CDR3 DNA, CDR3 protein. D genes are given only for firm matches. Only some rows state a clone size, as once, few, many or a class for expanded clones.

>many|TRBV5-5|TRBJ2-3|TRBD2|15
TGTGCCAGCAGCTTGACGGGAGGGCCCACAGATACGCAGTATTTT
CASSLTGGPTDTQYF
>few|TRBV3-1|TRBJ1-2|.|15
TGTGCCAGCAGCCAAGAAGGGAGACCGGACTATGGCTACACCTTC
CASSQEGRPDYGYTF
>many|TRBV7-9|TRBJ2-1|TRBD2|15
TGTGCCAGCAGCTTAGTTAGCGGGAGGCGGAATGAGCAGTTCTTC
CASSLVSGRRNEQFF
>.|TRBV7-2|TRBJ2-3|.|17
TGTGCCAGCAGCTTGGGGGTGGTCCGGACTAGCACAGATACGCAGTATTTT
CASSLGVVRTSTDTQYF
>few|TRBV2|TRBJ1-2|TRBD1|13
TGTGCCAGCACCCAGGACAGGGAATATGGCTACACCTTC
CASTQDREYGYTF
>many|TRBV12-3/TRBV12-4|TRBJ2-5|TRBD2|21
TGTGCCAGCAGCCAAGCCCCCCTAGCGGGGGATGAAACCCGGTACCAAGAGACCCAGTACTTC
CASSQAPLAGDETRYQETQYF
>many|TRBV10-3|TRBJ2-7|TRBD1|15
TGTGCCATCAGTGAGCACCCACAGGGGGCGGACGAGCAGTACTTC
CAISEHPQGADEQYF
>.|TRBV7-2|TRBJ2-6|.|15
TGTGCCAGCAGCTTACAGTCGTCTGGGGCCAACGTCCTGACTTTC
CASSLQSSGANVLTF
>.|TRBV6-1|TRBJ2-1|.|11
TGTGCCAGCGGAGTATACAATGAGCAGTTCTTC
CASGVYNEQFF
>.|TRBV4-2|TRBJ1-1|TRBD1|15
TGTGCCAGCAGCCAAGAGAACAGGGGTGACACTGAAGCTTTCTTT
CASSQENRGDTEAFF
>few|TRBV6-2/TRBV6-3|TRBJ2-2|.|13
TGTGCCAGCGAAAATTATGGGGCCGGGGAGCTGTTTTTT
CASENYGAGELFF
>.|TRBV15|TRBJ2-3|.|11
TGTGCCACCAGCAAATCAGATACGCAGTATTTT
CATSKSDTQYF
>few|TRBV13|TRBJ2-1|.|14
TGTGCCAGCAGCTTTCGGGATGCCGACAATGAGCAGTTCTTC
CASSFRDADNEQFF
>many|TRBV7-8|TRBJ2-3|TRBD2|17
TGTGCCAGCGTTCTAGCGGGAGGGCCGTTCGTCACAGATACGCAGTATTTT
CASVLAGGPFVTDTQYF
>.|TRBV10-3|TRBJ2-1|TRBD2|14
TGTGCCATCAGTCCTCGGCGGGGGGACAATGAGCAGTTCTTC
CAISPRRGDNEQFF
>many|TRBV29-1|TRBJ2-2|.|12
TGCAGCGCCCCACAGAACACCGGGGAGCTGTTTTTT
CSAPQNTGELFF
>.|TRBV7-2|TRBJ2-5|.|14
TGTGCCAGCAGCTCCCGGGACATCGGGGAGACCCAGTACTTC
CASSSRDIGETQYF
>.|TRBV12-3/TRBV12-4|TRBJ1-1|TRBD1|16
TGTGCCAGCAGGGCATCCCCGGGACAGGGGAACACTGAAGCTTTCTTT
CASRASPGQGNTEAFF
>many|TRBV4-1|TRBJ2-7|.|17
TGCGCCAGCAGCCAAGTACGCGGGGACGGATCCTTCTACGAGCAGTACTTC
CASSQVRGDGSFYEQYF
>many|TRBV6-1|TRBJ1-5|TRBD1|14
TGTGCCAGCAGTGGGACAGGGGGCCTTCAGCCCCAGCATTTT
CASSGTGGLQPQHF
>many|TRBV15|TRBJ2-1|TRBD1|17
TGTGCCACCAGCAGATCCCGGGGGACAGGGATTTTGAATGAGCAGTTCTTC
CATSRSRGTGILNEQFF
>few|TRBV11-1|TRBJ2-3|.|12
TGTGCCAGCAGTACAGGGTCGGATACGCAGTATTTT
CASSTGSDTQYF
>few|TRBV7-9|TRBJ2-7|.|16
TGTGCCAGCAGCTTAGCGAGGCTAGGTGGAACCTACGAGCAGTACTTC
CASSLARLGGTYEQYF
>many|TRBV4-1|TRBJ2-3|.|15
TGCGCCAGCAGCCAGTCTGACGGTAGCACAGATACGCAGTATTTT
CASSQSDGSTDTQYF
>many|TRBV20-1|TRBJ2-3|TRBD2|16
TGCAGTGCGAGACTAGCGGGAGGGCGGTTCACAGATACGCAGTATTTT
CSARLAGGRFTDTQYF
>many|TRBV12-5|TRBJ2-5|.|12
TGTGCTAGTGGTTCAAATTCAGAGACCCAGTACTTC
CASGSNSETQYF
>.|TRBV27|TRBJ2-1|TRBD2|15
TGTGCCAGCAGTTTATCTCGGACTAGCGGGAATGAGCAGTTCTTC
CASSLSRTSGNEQFF
>many|TRBV3-1|TRBJ1-1|.|15
TGTGCCAGCAGCCAAGGTCTCGGGGGAGGGACTGAAGCTTTCTTT
CASSQGLGGGTEAFF
>many|TRBV27|TRBJ2-7|.|16
TGTGCCAGCAGTTCTAAATCGGGGGCCCGGCGATACGAGCAGTACTTC
CASSSKSGARRYEQYF
>many|TRBV7-2|TRBJ2-3|TRBD2|17
TGTGCCAGCAGCCCCGCGTGGACTAGCGGCCCCACAGATACGCAGTATTTT
CASSPAWTSGPTDTQYF